This T cell receptor (beta chain) is from a study of regulatory T cells in long-lasting Graves disease. Findings and limits, study-wide: Thyroid tissue was not studied; only peripheral blood was.

This clonotype was observed at least ten times. Its antigen is unidentified. Time point defined: persistent/refractory GD, antithyroid drugs over 5 years with positive TRAb. RNA extracted from PBMCs served as the sequencing template. American Thyroid Association guidelines served as the basis for diagnosing Graves' disease. A blood draw put 8 to 10 milliliters of peripheral blood into EDTA tubes. Both iRepertoire HTBI primers and Arm-PCR of CDR3 regions were used to build the TCR beta libraries. TCRdb independently ran MiXCR on the multiplex PCR reads; one entry per CDR3 protein. This sample carries 350,000 to 450,000 distinct CDR3 sequences, under 25% of them seen once, and the ten largest clones take about 20%. The sequence came from a female donor with Graves disease. Sample: peripheral blood mononuclear cells (PBMCs), taken when the disease was refractory, from a patient treated with antithyroid drugs.

CDR3 amino acids: CASSYALGEDAKNIQYF. For the CDR3, the DNA is TGTGCCAGCAGTTACGCCCTCGGGGAGGACGCCAAAAACATTCAGTACTTC. The genes are TRBV6-2 or TRBV6-3 and TRBJ2-4, with D perhaps matching TRBD2 (6 bases). Germline CDR1 and CDR2: MNHEY and SVGEGT. Trimming stripped 2 bases from V and 1 base from J, with 15 bases between. The CDR3 sequence is 17 residues long.